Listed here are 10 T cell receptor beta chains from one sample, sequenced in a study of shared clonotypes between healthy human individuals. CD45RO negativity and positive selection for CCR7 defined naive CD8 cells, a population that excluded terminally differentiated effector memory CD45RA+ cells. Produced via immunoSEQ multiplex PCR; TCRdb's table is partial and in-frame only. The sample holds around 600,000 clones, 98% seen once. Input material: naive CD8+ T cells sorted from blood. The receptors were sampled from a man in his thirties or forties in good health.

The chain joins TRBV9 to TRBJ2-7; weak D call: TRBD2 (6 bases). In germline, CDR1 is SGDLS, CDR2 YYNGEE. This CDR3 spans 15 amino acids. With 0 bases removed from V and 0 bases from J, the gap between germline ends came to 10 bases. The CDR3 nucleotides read TGTGCCAGCAGCGTAGCAGCGGGTGGCTCCTACGAGCAGTACTTC. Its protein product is CASSVAAGGSYEQYF. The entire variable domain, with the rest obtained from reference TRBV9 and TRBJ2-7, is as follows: DSGVTQTPKHLITATGQRVTLRCSPRSGDLSVYWYQQSLDQGLQFLIQYYNGEERAKGNILERFSAQQFPDLHSELNLSSLELGDSALYFCASSVAAGGSYEQYFGPGTRLTVT.

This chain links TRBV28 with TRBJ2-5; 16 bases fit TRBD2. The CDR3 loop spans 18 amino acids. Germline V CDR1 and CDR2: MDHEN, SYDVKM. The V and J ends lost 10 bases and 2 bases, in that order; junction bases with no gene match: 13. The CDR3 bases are TGTGCCAACCCCGGGACTAGCGGGAGGGCGGGATTACAAGAGACCCAGTACTTC. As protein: CANPGTSGRAGLQETQYF.

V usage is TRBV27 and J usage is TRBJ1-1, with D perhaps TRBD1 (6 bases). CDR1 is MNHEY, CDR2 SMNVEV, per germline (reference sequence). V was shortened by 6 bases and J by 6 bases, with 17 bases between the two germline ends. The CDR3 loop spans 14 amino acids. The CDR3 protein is CASRYRAMFSEAFF. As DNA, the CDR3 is TGTGCCAGCAGGTACAGGGCGATGTTCTCTGAAGCTTTCTTT.

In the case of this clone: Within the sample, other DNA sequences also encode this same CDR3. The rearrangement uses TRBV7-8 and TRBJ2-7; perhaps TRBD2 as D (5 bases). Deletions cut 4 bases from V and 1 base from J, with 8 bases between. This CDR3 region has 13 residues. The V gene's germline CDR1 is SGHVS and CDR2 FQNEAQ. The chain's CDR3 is CASSSRASYEQYF. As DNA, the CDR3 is TGTGCCAGCAGCTCGAGGGCTTCCTACGAGCAGTACTTC.

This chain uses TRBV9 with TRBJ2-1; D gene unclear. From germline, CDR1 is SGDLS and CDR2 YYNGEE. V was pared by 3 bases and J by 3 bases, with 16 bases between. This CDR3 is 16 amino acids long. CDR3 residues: CASSGDLGMIYNEQFF. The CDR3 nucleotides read TGTGCCAGCAGCGGTGACTTAGGGATGATCTACAATGAGCAGTTCTTC. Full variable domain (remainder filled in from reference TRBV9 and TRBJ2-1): DSGVTQTPKHLITATGQRVTLRCSPRSGDLSVYWYQQSLDQGLQFLIQYYNGEERAKGNILERFSAQQFPDLHSELNLSSLELGDSALYFCASSGDLGMIYNEQFFGPGTRLTVL.

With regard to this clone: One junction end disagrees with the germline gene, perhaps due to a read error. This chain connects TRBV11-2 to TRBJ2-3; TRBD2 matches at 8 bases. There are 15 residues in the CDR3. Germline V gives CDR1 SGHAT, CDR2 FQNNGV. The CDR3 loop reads CASRLGLASTDTQYF. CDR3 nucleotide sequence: TGTGCCAGCAGGTTAGGACTAGCCAGCACAGATACGCAGTATTTT.

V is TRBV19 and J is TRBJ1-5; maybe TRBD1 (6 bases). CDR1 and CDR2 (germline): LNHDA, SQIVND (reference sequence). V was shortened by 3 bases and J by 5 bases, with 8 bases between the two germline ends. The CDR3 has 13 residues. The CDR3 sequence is CASSISGDQPQHF. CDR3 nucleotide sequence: TGTGCCAGTAGTATCTCAGGGGATCAGCCCCAGCATTTT.

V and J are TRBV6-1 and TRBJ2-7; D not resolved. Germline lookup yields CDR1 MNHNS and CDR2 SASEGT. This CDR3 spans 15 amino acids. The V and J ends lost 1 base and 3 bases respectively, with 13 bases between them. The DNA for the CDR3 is TGTGCCAGCAGTGAAGTTTTAGCCCCGCACTACGAGCAGTACTTC. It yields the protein CASSEVLAPHYEQYF.

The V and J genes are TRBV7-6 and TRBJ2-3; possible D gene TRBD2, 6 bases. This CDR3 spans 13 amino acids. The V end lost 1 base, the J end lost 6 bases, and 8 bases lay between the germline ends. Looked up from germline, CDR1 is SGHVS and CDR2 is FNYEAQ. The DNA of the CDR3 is TGTGCCAGCAGCTTAGTTGGGACTGATACGCAGTATTTT. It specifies CASSLVGTDTQYF. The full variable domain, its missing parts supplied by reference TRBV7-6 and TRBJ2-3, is GAGVSQSPRYKVTKRGQDVALRCDPISGHVSLYWYRQALGQGPEFLTYFNYEAQQDKSGLPNDRFSAERPEGSISTLTIQRTEQRDSAMYRCASSLVGTDTQYFGPGTRLTVL.

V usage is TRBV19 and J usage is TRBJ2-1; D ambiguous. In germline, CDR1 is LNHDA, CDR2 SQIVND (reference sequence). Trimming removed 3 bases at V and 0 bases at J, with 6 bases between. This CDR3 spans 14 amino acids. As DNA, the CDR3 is TGTGCCAGTAGTATGGCACGCTCCTACAATGAGCAGTTCTTC. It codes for CASSMARSYNEQFF. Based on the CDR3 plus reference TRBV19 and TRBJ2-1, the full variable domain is DGGITQSPKYLFRKEGQNVTLSCEQNLNHDAMYWYRQDPGQGLRLIYYSQIVNDFQKGDIAEGYSVSREKKESFPLTVTSAQKNPTAFYLCASSMARSYNEQFFGPGTRLTVL.